One and the same sample provided the 24 T cell receptor beta chains below, sequenced in a study of blood T cells in healthy people across ages. A second PCR of roughly 6 to 12 cycles used a sample-barcoded 5' primer and a J-beta primer mix. TCRdb independently ran MiXCR on the 5' RACE reads; one entry per CDR3 protein. The table has fewer than 950,000 distinct CDR3 sequences, 35% to 40% seen once. Material for sequencing was blood. The source of these receptors is a man between 18 and 35 years old in good health.

This clonotype was seen many times. The chain couples TRBV7-9 to TRBJ2-1; TRBD1 or TRBD2 may be the D gene (5 bases each). With 0 bases removed from V and 3 bases from J, the gap between germline ends came to 9 bases. In germline, CDR1 is SEHNR, CDR2 FQNEAQ (reference sequence). The CDR3 has 15 amino acids. The CDR3 DNA reads TGTGCCAGCAGCTTAGCGGGGGTTGTCTACAATGAGCAGTTCTTC. Translating gives CASSLAGVVYNEQFF.

The V and J genes are TRBV20-1 and TRBJ2-7; 7 bases are shared with TRBD1. V lost 0 bases and J lost 2; bases outside the gene matches: 4. Germline CDR1 DFQATT, CDR2 SNEGSKA (reference sequence). The CDR3 consists of 14 residues. This chain's CDR3 is CSARDMGTAYEQYF. The CDR3 nucleotides read TGCAGTGCTAGAGACATGGGGACAGCCTACGAGCAGTACTTC.

The chain combines TRBV29-1 with TRBJ1-1; the match to TRBD1 covers 7 bases. From germline, CDR1 is SQVTM and CDR2 ANQGSEA. The CDR3 is 15 amino acids. Trimming took 6 bases from V and 0 from J; bases not matched to a gene: 10. CDR3: CSVRQGSGVNTEAFF. As DNA, the CDR3 is TGCAGCGTAAGACAGGGCTCTGGGGTGAACACTGAAGCTTTCTTT.

For this clonotype: Germline is not matched at one junction end, which may reflect a read error. The V and J genes are TRBV7-2 and TRBJ1-4; no definite D call. CDR1 and CDR2 from the germline V gene are SGHTA and FQGNSA. CDR3 length: 13 amino acids. The CDR3 nucleotides are TGTGCCGGCAGCCCGCGAGGTGATGAAAAACTGTTTTTT. Translation gives CAGSPRGDEKLFF.

The chain combines TRBV27 with TRBJ2-3; 10 bases agree with TRBD1. V lost 7 bases, J lost 1 base, and 2 bases stayed unmatched. CDR3 length: 14 residues. The germline CDR1 and CDR2 sequences are MNHEY and SMNVEV (reference sequence). CDR3 sequence: CASTDRGGTDTQYF. As DNA, the CDR3 is TGTGCCAGCACGGACAGGGGGGGCACAGATACGCAGTATTTT.

This clonotype came up many times. CDR3 nucleotides: TGCAGCGTTGACAAGGGGGACTTCCACAATGAGCAGTTCTTC. Its translation: CSVDKGDFHNEQFF. The genes are TRBV29-1 and TRBJ2-1; tentatively, D is TRBD1 or TRBD2 (6 bases each). CDR3 length: 14 residues. The germline V gene has CDR1 SQVTM and CDR2 ANQGSEA. V was cut by 3 bases and J by 5 bases, with 14 bases left in between.

V usage is TRBV7-8 and J usage is TRBJ2-1; D not resolved. The CDR3 extends over 16 amino acids. With 7 bases removed from V and 2 bases from J, the gap between germline ends came to 18 bases. Germline assignment: CDR1 SGHVS and CDR2 FQNEAQ. In DNA, the CDR3 is TGTGCCAGCACCCGACTCGGAATCCGGGCCTACAATGAGCAGTTCTTC. It specifies CASTRLGIRAYNEQFF.

V usage is TRBV12-3 or TRBV12-4 and J usage is TRBJ2-7; 8 nucleotides align to TRBD2. The CDR3 is 15 amino acids. Trimming cost V 6 bases and J 2 bases; bases outside gene matches: 9. The CDR3 region is CASSSRLANTYEQYF. CDR3 DNA: TGTGCCAGCAGCAGCAGACTAGCGAACACCTACGAGCAGTACTTC.

This clonotype was observed a handful of times. This sequence joins TRBV6-6 and TRBJ2-2; D may match TRBD1 or TRBD2 (6 bases each). The CDR3 spans 15 residues. Germline CDR1 reads MNHNY; CDR2 reads SVGAGI (reference sequence). V was trimmed by 7 bases and J by 5 bases, leaving 17 bases between them. For the CDR3, the DNA is TGTGCCAGCATCAAGAGGGGGGTTGGGACCGGGGAGCTGTTTTTT. Its translation: CASIKRGVGTGELFF.

On this clonotype: A junction end diverges from the germline sequence, so it may reflect a read error. The chain has TRBV6-2 or TRBV6-3 and TRBJ2-2, with D uncertain. CDR3 length: 12 residues. Germline CDR1 reads MNHEY; CDR2 reads SVGEGT. CDR3 sequence: CVSSRYTGELFF. Written as DNA, the CDR3 is TGTGTCAGCAGCCGGTACACCGGGGAGCTGTTTTTT.

J is TRBJ2-1 and V is TRBV9; 8 positions agree with TRBD1. CDR1 and CDR2 from the germline V gene are SGDLS and YYNGEE. Unmatched junction bases numbered 4, after V lost 0 bases and J lost 5 bases. The CDR3 has 15 amino acids. The CDR3 nucleotides are TGTGCCAGCAGCGTAGTGACAGGGGCCCACAATGAGCAGTTCTTC. Encoded protein: CASSVVTGAHNEQFF. The whole variable domain, filled in from reference TRBV9 and TRBJ2-1, reads DSGVTQTPKHLITATGQRVTLRCSPRSGDLSVYWYQQSLDQGLQFLIQYYNGEERAKGNILERFSAQQFPDLHSELNLSSLELGDSALYFCASSVVTGAHNEQFFGPGTRLTVL.

This clonotype turned up a few times. The V gene is TRBV2, the J gene TRBJ2-7; 9 bases agree with TRBD1. Losses at the gene ends were 5 bases for V and 3 bases for J; bases not matched to a gene: 8. Germline V gene lookup returns CDR1 SNHLY and CDR2 FYNNEI. The length of the CDR3 is 15 residues. The CDR3 DNA follows: TGTGCCAGCAGTTCTCGTTTGGGACAGGGCTACGAGCAGTACTTC. Amino acids: CASSSRLGQGYEQYF.

V usage is TRBV6-6 and J usage is TRBJ2-1; D gene unclear. Germline lookup yields CDR1 MNHNY and CDR2 SVGAGI (reference sequence). Trimming shortened V by 2 bases and J by 7 bases, and 9 bases separated the two germline ends. This CDR3 has 13 amino acids. The CDR3 here is CASSYGQENEQFF. The CDR3 nucleotides read TGTGCCAGCAGTTACGGCCAGGAGAATGAGCAGTTCTTC.

This clonotype came up once. The chain links TRBV6-1 to TRBJ1-1; TRBD1 is a possible D gene (5 bases). This CDR3 has 16 amino acids. The germline gives CDR1 MNHNS, CDR2 SASEGT. Trimming took 3 bases from V and 1 from J, leaving 15 bases between them. CDR3: CASSESGGSPNTEAFF. The CDR3 bases are TGTGCCAGCAGTGAGAGTGGGGGGAGCCCGAACACTGAAGCTTTCTTT.

Concerning this clonotype itself: A read error may be the cause here, since a much bigger clone is one base away. The CDR3 sequence is CSAGAGGSQEAFF. The CDR3 bases are TGCAGCGCTGGGGCAGGGGGGAGTCAGGAAGCTTTCTTT. The genes are TRBV29-1 and TRBJ1-1; 7 positions match TRBD1. Germline CDR1 SQVTM, CDR2 ANQGSEA. The ends lost 7 bases at V and 8 bases at J; junction bases unmatched: 13. CDR3 length: 13 residues.

This clonotype was detected ten times or more. The gene calls are TRBV29-1 and TRBJ1-2, with D unclear. CDR1 and CDR2 (germline): SQVTM, ANQGSEA. The CDR3 consists of 15 residues. V lost 1 base and J lost 7, with 19 bases in between. The CDR3 here is CSVEGGRLDPIGYTF. The CDR3 DNA reads TGCAGCGTTGAAGGTGGCCGATTAGATCCTATTGGCTACACCTTC. Based on the CDR3 plus reference TRBV29-1 and TRBJ1-2, the full variable domain is SAVISQKPSRDICQRGTSLTIQCQVDSQVTMMFWYRQQPGQSLTLIATANQGSEATYESGFVIDKFPISRPNLTFSTLTVSNMSPEDSSIYLCSVEGGRLDPIGYTFGSGTRLTVV.

A few counts support this clonotype. The gene calls are TRBV12-3 or TRBV12-4 and TRBJ1-1; D might be TRBD1 (6 bases). The ends were cut back, 6 bases at V and 0 bases at J, with 11 bases in the middle. The CDR3 totals 14 residues. The CDR3 loop is CASRASGVNTEAFF. In nucleotides, the CDR3 is TGTGCCAGCAGGGCCTCAGGGGTGAACACTGAAGCTTTCTTT.

The chain recombines TRBV4-3 with TRBJ2-2, with TRBD2 as a possible D gene (5 bases). V lost 0 bases and J lost 7, with 6 bases in between. Looked up from germline, CDR1 is LGHNA and CDR2 is YSLEER. The CDR3 loop spans 13 amino acids. CDR3 DNA sequence: TGCGCCAGCAGCCAAGATCGGGGCGGGGAGCTGTTTTTT. Residues: CASSQDRGGELFF.

V gene TRBV20-1 combines with J gene TRBJ2-3; 9 bases agree with TRBD1. The germline V gene has CDR1 DFQATT and CDR2 SNEGSKA (reference sequence). Germline trimming cut 1 base from V and 2 bases from J; bases unmatched to any gene: 7. The CDR3 sequence is 16 residues long. The CDR3 bases are TGCAGTGCTAGAGCCAGAGACAGGGGGAACACAGATACGCAGTATTTT. Residues: CSARARDRGNTDTQYF.

For this clonotype: Germline and junction disagree at one end, which may indicate a read error. The rearrangement joins TRBV3-1 to TRBJ1-1; tentatively, D is TRBD1 (5 bases). CDR1 and CDR2 (germline): LGHDT, YNNKEL (reference sequence). The length of the CDR3 is 14 residues. The DNA of the CDR3 is TGTGCCAGCAGCGCCCGGGACTCGAACACTGGAGCTTTCTTT. It is translated as CASSARDSNTGAFF.

The chain links TRBV19 to TRBJ2-1, with 11 bases matching TRBD2. The end of the DNA is better explained by TRBJ2-7, so the J call may be wrong. Germline V CDR1 and CDR2: LNHDA, SQIVND (reference sequence). The CDR3 totals 15 residues. The CDR3 DNA follows: TGTGCCAGTAGTGGGACTAGCGGAGCCTACAATGAGCAGTACTTC. Its translation is CASSGTSGAYNEQYF.

Only a few counts were recorded for this clonotype. This sequence joins TRBV4-3 and TRBJ2-1; unclear D gene. The J call is in doubt because the DNA end fits TRBJ2-7 better. This CDR3 region has 15 residues. Per germline, CDR1 LGHNA and CDR2 YSLEER. The CDR3 DNA follows: TGCGCCAGCAGCCAAGTTTCCAACTCCTACAATGAGCAGTACTTC. Protein product: CASSQVSNSYNEQYF.

At least ten counts were recorded for this clonotype. V usage is TRBV11-2 and J usage is TRBJ2-5, with a weak D call TRBD2 (5 bases). The CDR3 has 15 residues. The V and J ends lost 2 bases and 2 bases respectively, with 12 bases between them. Germline values: CDR1 SGHAT, CDR2 FQNNGV. The CDR3 bases are TGTGCCAGCAGCTTATCGGGCGGGCCTCAAGAGACCCAGTACTTC. Translated: CASSLSGGPQETQYF.

V usage is TRBV14 and J usage is TRBJ2-7, with D tentatively TRBD2 (5 bases). This CDR3 is built from 14 residues. Germline lookup yields CDR1 SGHDN and CDR2 FVKESK. V lost 4 bases and J 1 base, leaving 11 bases between the germline ends. CDR3 amino acids: CASSPQWESYEQYF. The CDR3 DNA reads as TGTGCCAGCAGCCCCCAATGGGAGTCCTACGAGCAGTACTTC.